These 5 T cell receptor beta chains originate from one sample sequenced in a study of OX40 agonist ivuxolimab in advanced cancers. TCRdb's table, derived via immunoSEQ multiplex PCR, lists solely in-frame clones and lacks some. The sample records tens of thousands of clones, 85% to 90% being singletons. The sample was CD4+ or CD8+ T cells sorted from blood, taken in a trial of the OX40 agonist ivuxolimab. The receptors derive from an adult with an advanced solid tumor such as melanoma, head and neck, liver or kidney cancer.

Here the CDR3 DNA reads TGTGCCAGCAGCTTTAAAGGCGGGAGGGTGACAGATACGCAGTATTTT. Protein sequence: CASSFKGGRVTDTQYF. The chain carries TRBV7-9 and TRBJ2-3; TRBD2 matches at 9 bases. This CDR3 spans 16 amino acids. Germline CDR1 and CDR2: SEHNR and FQNEAQ (reference sequence). The J segment lost 3 bases and the V segment lost 3 bases, leaving 7 bases of the junction unmatched.

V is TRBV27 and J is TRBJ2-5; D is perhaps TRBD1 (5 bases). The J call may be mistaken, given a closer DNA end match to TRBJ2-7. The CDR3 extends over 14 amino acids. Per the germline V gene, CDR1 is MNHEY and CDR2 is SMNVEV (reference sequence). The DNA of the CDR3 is TGTGCCAGCAGTCCTACCGACAGACTTTACGAGCAGTACTTC. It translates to CASSPTDRLYEQYF.

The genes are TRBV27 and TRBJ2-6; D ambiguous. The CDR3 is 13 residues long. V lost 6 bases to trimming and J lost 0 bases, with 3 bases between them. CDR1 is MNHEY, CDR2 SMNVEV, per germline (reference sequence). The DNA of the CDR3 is TGTGCCAGCAGAAACTCTGGGGCCAACGTCCTGACTTTC. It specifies CASRNSGANVLTF. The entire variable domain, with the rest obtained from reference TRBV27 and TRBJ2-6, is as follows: EAQVTQNPRYLITVTGKKLTVTCSQNMNHEYMSWYRQDPGLGLRQIYYSMNVEVTDKGDVPEGYKVSRKEKRNFPLILESPSPNQTSLYFCASRNSGANVLTFGAGSRLTVL.

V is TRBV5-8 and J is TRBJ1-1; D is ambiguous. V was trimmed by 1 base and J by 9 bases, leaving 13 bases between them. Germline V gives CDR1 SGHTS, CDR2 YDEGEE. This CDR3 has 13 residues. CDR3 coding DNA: TGTGCCAGCAGCTTGTTCCTGGGGTGGCAAGCTTTCTTT. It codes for CASSLFLGWQAFF.

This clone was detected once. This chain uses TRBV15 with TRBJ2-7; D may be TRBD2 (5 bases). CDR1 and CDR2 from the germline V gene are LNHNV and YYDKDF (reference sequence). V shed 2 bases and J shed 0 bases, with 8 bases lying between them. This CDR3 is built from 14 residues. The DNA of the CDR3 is TGTGCCACCAGCAGACGAGGGAGCTCCTACGAGCAGTACTTC. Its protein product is CATSRRGSSYEQYF. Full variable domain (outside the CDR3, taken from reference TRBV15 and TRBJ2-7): DAMVIQNPRYQVTQFGKPVTLSCSQTLNHNVMYWYQQKSSQAPKLLFHYYDKDFNNEADTPDNFQSRRPNTSFCFLDIRSPGLGDTAMYLCATSRRGSSYEQYFGPGTRLTVT.